What follows are 21 T cell receptor beta chains derived from one specimen sequenced in a study of cytomegalovirus exposure and HLA in healthy donors. The PCR employed 60 Vbeta primers together with 13 Jbeta primers. Assay used: immunoSEQ multiplex PCR; TCRdb lists only in-frame clones, some missing. Among 150,000 to 200,000 clones listed, over 70% were seen once. Sequenced input: PBMCs. These receptors all come from a man in his thirties or forties in good health and CMV-seronegative.

The chain carries TRBV2 and TRBJ1-4; 8 positions agree with TRBD1. After removal of 6 bases from V and 2 bases from J, the junction contained 8 bases not matched to a gene. CDR3 length: 16 amino acids. CDR1 SNHLY and CDR2 FYNNEI come from the germline V gene. The chain's CDR3 is CASRRQGPGTNEKLFF. CDR3 coding DNA: TGTGCCAGCAGGCGACAGGGGCCGGGGACTAATGAAAAACTGTTTTTT.

This chain uses TRBV7-2 with TRBJ2-2, with 8 bases that match TRBD2. The CDR3 contains 18 residues. Germline trimming cut 5 bases from V and 5 bases from J; bases unmatched to any gene: 16. Germline CDR1 SGHTA, CDR2 FQGNSA. The CDR3 nucleotides read TGTGCCAGCAGCCCTAGGCTGGGCGGGGGGAATTGGACCGGGGAGCTGTTTTTT. It is translated as CASSPRLGGGNWTGELFF.

This clone was counted between two and nine times. J is TRBJ2-1 and V is TRBV9; TRBD2 matches at 7 bases. There are 15 residues in the CDR3. In germline, CDR1 is SGDLS, CDR2 YYNGEE. The V and J ends lost 4 bases and 2 bases, in that order; junction bases with no gene match: 6. DNA for the CDR3: TGTGCCAGCAGCATTTCTAGCGGCACCTACAATGAGCAGTTCTTC. Its translation is CASSISSGTYNEQFF.

This chain joins TRBV18 and TRBJ2-3; no clear D. The CDR3 consists of 15 residues. Trimming left V 3 bases short and J 1 base short, with 11 bases between. CDR1 is KGHSH and CDR2 is LQKENI in the germline V gene. The chain's CDR3 is CASSPLSRGTDTQYF. CDR3 DNA sequence: TGTGCCAGCTCACCCTTAAGTCGCGGCACAGATACGCAGTATTTT.

This clone has just one count. The V call is TRBV19, the J call TRBJ2-7; 10 nucleotides line up with TRBD1. V dropped 5 bases and J dropped 6; count of bases not matched to a gene: 7. The germline CDR1 and CDR2 sequences are LNHDA and SQIVND (reference sequence). The CDR3 is 14 amino acids. DNA for the CDR3: TGTGCCAGTAGTCTCCGACAGGGGGCGGGCGAGCAGTACTTC. Translation: CASSLRQGAGEQYF.

The rearrangement joins TRBV11-2 to TRBJ1-2; D is uncertain. Germline CDR1 is SGHAT and CDR2 is FQNNGV. V gave up 1 base and J gave up 4 bases, with 16 bases separating them. The CDR3 runs 16 residues. CDR3 sequence (DNA): TGTGCCAGCAGCTTAGGGCAGGCCGGTCAAATCTATGGCTACACCTTC. Encoded protein: CASSLGQAGQIYGYTF.

The V call is TRBV29-1, the J call TRBJ2-7; 14 bases are a match to TRBD2. The J segment lost 3 bases and the V segment lost 6 bases, leaving 7 bases of the junction unmatched. This CDR3 contains 15 residues. Germline CDR1 and CDR2: SQVTM and ANQGSEA. Here the CDR3 DNA reads TGCAGCGTAGAAAATGGGACTAGCGGGGGCTACGAGCAGTACTTC. Translation gives CSVENGTSGGYEQYF.

The gene calls are TRBV30 and TRBJ2-1, with TRBD2 as a possible D gene (6 bases). This CDR3 spans 15 amino acids. Trimming removed 3 bases at V and 12 bases at J, with 24 bases between. Germline CDR1 GTSNPN, CDR2 SVGIG (reference sequence). CDR3 sequence reads: CAWRKPWSSASPQFF. The CDR3 DNA reads as TGTGCCTGGAGGAAGCCCTGGTCTAGCGCGAGTCCGCAGTTCTTC. The full variable domain, its missing parts supplied by reference TRBV30 and TRBJ2-1, is SQTIHQWPATLVQPVGSPLSLECTVEGTSNPNLYWYRQAAGRGLQLLFYSVGIGQISSEVPQNLSASRPQDRQFILSSKKLLLSDSGFYLCAWRKPWSSASPQFFGPGTRLTVL.

The chain is built from TRBV5-8 and TRBJ2-4; a possible D gene is TRBD1 (5 bases). Trimming shortened V by 0 bases and J by 0 bases, and 13 bases separated the two germline ends. Germline loops: CDR1 SGHTS, CDR2 YDEGEE. This CDR3 contains 17 residues. The CDR3 loop reads CASSLVDSALAKNIQYF. For the CDR3, the DNA is TGTGCCAGCAGCTTGGTCGACAGTGCCCTAGCCAAAAACATTCAGTACTTC.

This chain connects TRBV9 to TRBJ2-6, with D maybe TRBD1 (6 bases). This CDR3 is 17 amino acids long. Germline V gene sequence: CDR1 SGDLS, CDR2 YYNGEE. V lost 2 bases to trimming and J lost 0 bases, with 12 bases between them. The CDR3 DNA sequence: TGTGCCAGCAGCGTGAGGACAGATGGCTCTGGGGCCAACGTCCTGACTTTC. Translating it yields CASSVRTDGSGANVLTF.

V usage is TRBV18 and J usage is TRBJ2-7; 10 bases line up with TRBD2. The CDR3 has 15 amino acids. The germline V gene encodes CDR1 KGHSH and CDR2 LQKENI. With 3 bases clipped from V and 0 bases from J, the junction kept 2 bases outside the gene matches. This CDR3 is CASSPLAGDSYEQYF. CDR3 coding DNA: TGTGCCAGCTCACCCCTAGCGGGAGACTCCTACGAGCAGTACTTC.

This chain uses TRBV10-3 with TRBJ1-1; D not certain. CDR1 and CDR2 from the germline V gene are ENHRY and SYGVKD. CDR3 length: 14 residues. V dropped 6 bases and J dropped 1 base, with 12 bases sitting between them. The CDR3 bases are TGTGCCATCAGCGACGGAGGTGAGAACACTGAAGCTTTCTTT. Protein sequence: CAISDGGENTEAFF.

The chain couples TRBV10-3 to TRBJ1-1; 7 bases line up with TRBD1. Trimming removed 5 bases from V and 4 bases from J; junction bases left unmatched: 1. Germline-derived CDR1 and CDR2 are ENHRY and SYGVKD. This CDR3 is 12 amino acids long. In DNA, the CDR3 is TGTGCCATCAGTCGACAGGGCACTGAAGCTTTCTTT. This encodes CAISRQGTEAFF.

The chain joins TRBV30 to TRBJ2-5; D call uncertain. Germline V CDR1 and CDR2: GTSNPN, SVGIG (reference sequence). V was clipped by 1 base and J by 1 base, with 4 bases between them. This CDR3 has 12 amino acids. The CDR3 DNA is TGTGCCTGGAGTGCGGTCCAAGAGACCCAGTACTTC. Its translation: CAWSAVQETQYF.

V and J are TRBV2 and TRBJ2-7; a possible D gene is TRBD1 (5 bases). Germline CDR1 and CDR2: SNHLY and FYNNEI. The CDR3 loop spans 13 amino acids. Trimming removed 10 bases from V and 2 bases from J, with 15 bases in between. As DNA, the CDR3 is TGTGCCACCCTCGAACAGGAGACCTACGAGCAGTACTTC. Protein: CATLEQETYEQYF. Complete variable domain (other parts from reference TRBV2 and TRBJ2-7): EPEVTQTPSHQVTQMGQEVILRCVPISNHLYFYWYRQILGQKVEFLVSFYNNEISEKSEIFDDQFSVERPDGSNFTLKIRSTKLEDSAMYFCATLEQETYEQYFGPGTRLTVT.

V is TRBV19 and J is TRBJ2-2; D is unclear. Germline assignment: CDR1 LNHDA and CDR2 SQIVND (reference sequence). The CDR3 has 12 residues. V was trimmed by 11 bases and J by 3 bases, leaving 10 bases between them. CDR3 residues: CAAGSHTGELFF. The CDR3 DNA is TGTGCCGCCGGGTCACACACCGGGGAGCTGTTTTTT.

J is TRBJ2-2 and V is TRBV28; possibly TRBD2 for D (5 bases). There are 14 residues in the CDR3. Germline CDR1 and CDR2: MDHEN and SYDVKM. Trimming removed 3 bases at V and 5 bases at J, with 10 bases between. The chain's CDR3 is CASSLGERTGELFF. DNA for the CDR3: TGTGCCAGCAGTTTGGGAGAAAGGACCGGGGAGCTGTTTTTT.

This clone was detected a few times. The V call is TRBV6-1, the J call TRBJ1-3, with 7 bases that match TRBD1. V dropped 3 bases and J dropped 0; count of bases not matched to a gene: 2. Germline V gene sequence: CDR1 MNHNS, CDR2 SASEGT. This CDR3 is built from 15 residues. The CDR3: CASSEGQISGNTIYF. The CDR3 region has the DNA TGTGCCAGCAGTGAGGGACAGATCTCTGGAAACACCATATATTTT.

V and J are TRBV7-2 and TRBJ2-3; D perhaps matches TRBD2 (6 bases). The CDR3 extends over 16 amino acids. The ends were cut back, 4 bases at V and 4 bases at J, with 18 bases in the middle. In germline, CDR1 is SGHTA, CDR2 FQGNSA. The CDR3, as DNA: TGTGCCAGCAGCTCCCCCGGGACTCTGCTCGCAGATACGCAGTATTTT. Its translation: CASSSPGTLLADTQYF.

This chain joins TRBV4-3 and TRBJ1-1, with D perhaps TRBD1 (6 bases). The CDR3 contains 15 residues. Germline V gives CDR1 LGHNA, CDR2 YSLEER. Trimming took off 0 bases at V and 6 bases at J, with 14 bases between the two ends. The CDR3 bases are TGCGCCAGCAGCCAAGATCGGGGGGCCTCAGCTGAAGCTTTCTTT. Protein product: CASSQDRGASAEAFF.

The chain has TRBV11-2 and TRBJ2-1; 8 bases agree with TRBD2. The CDR3 length is 16 residues. Germline V lookup: CDR1 SGHAT, CDR2 FQNNGV. The junction had 14 bases not matched to a gene; V was cut back by 5 bases and J by 8 bases. The CDR3 region has the DNA TGTGCCAGCAGCGACCACGGGGGGACTAGGGTATATGAGCAGTTCTTC. It specifies CASSDHGGTRVYEQFF.